Following are 30 T cell receptor beta chains from one sample sequenced in a study of T cell repertoires in cytomegalovirus infection (dated 2019 in TCRdb). The sequencing machine was an Illumina HiSeq 1500. The public sequencing data were trimmed at Q25 with fastp and processed into clonotypes with MiXCR by TCRdb, which kept only in-frame beta chains. Here each entry gathers all rows of one CDR3 protein and keeps the most common genes and DNA. Within this sample are approximately 500,000 distinct CDR3 sequences, with 16% of them counted one time only. Approximately 24% of the sample belongs to the ten largest clones. The source material was CD8+ T cells from PBMCs. All receptors come from a human donor in good health (CMV status not recorded). Some clones in this sample may be carry-over from other donors' samples.

The chain couples TRBV19 to TRBJ1-4; 7 bases match TRBD1. V shed 5 bases, J shed 3 bases, and the junction held 12 bases outside the gene matches. CDR1 and CDR2 (germline): LNHDA, SQIVND (reference sequence). The CDR3 totals 17 residues. For the CDR3, the DNA is TGTGCCAGTAGTCGAGGGTTGGCACAGGGGCCTAATGAAAAACTGTTTTTT. Its translation: CASSRGLAQGPNEKLFF.

The V call is TRBV20-1, the J call TRBJ1-4; the D is unclear. The germline CDR1 and CDR2 sequences are DFQATT and SNEGSKA (reference sequence). Trimming took off 6 bases at V and 8 bases at J, with 16 bases between the two ends. The CDR3 has 13 amino acids. In DNA, the CDR3 is TGCAGTGCCTTAGACTGGTTGGAGGAAAAACTGTTTTTT. Translated: CSALDWLEEKLFF.

The chain combines TRBV27 with TRBJ1-1; the D is unclear. V dropped 6 bases and J dropped 6 bases, with 11 bases sitting between them. Germline CDR1 is MNHEY and CDR2 is SMNVEV (reference sequence). The CDR3 sequence is 12 residues long. The CDR3 loop is CASRGLGSEAFF. The DNA of the CDR3 is TGTGCCAGCAGGGGTTTGGGCTCTGAAGCTTTCTTT.

This clonotype was counted a few times. The V and J genes are TRBV2 and TRBJ2-5, with D perhaps matching TRBD2 (6 bases). Trimming shortened V by 6 bases and J by 0 bases, and 20 bases separated the two germline ends. CDR1 SNHLY and CDR2 FYNNEI come from the germline V gene. The CDR3 spans 17 residues. The CDR3 loop is CASSFHRERGNQETQYF. The CDR3 region has the DNA TGTGCCAGCAGCTTCCACCGGGAGAGGGGCAACCAAGAGACCCAGTACTTC.

This clonotype was seen repeatedly, ten times or more. The chain recombines TRBV12-3 or TRBV12-4 with TRBJ1-1; D is undetermined. CDR3 length equals 9 residues. Trimming cost V 7 bases and J 8 bases, with 5 bases left between them. CDR3 amino acids: CASKKEAFF. The DNA of the CDR3 is TGTGCCAGCAAGAAAGAAGCTTTCTTT.

This clonotype was counted a few times. The gene calls are TRBV12-3 or TRBV12-4 and TRBJ1-3, with a weak D call TRBD1 (5 bases). V was trimmed by 2 bases and J by 0 bases, leaving 8 bases between them. This CDR3 contains 15 residues. DNA of the CDR3: TGTGCCAGCAGTTTAACGGGGCACTCTGGAAACACCATATATTTT. Amino acids: CASSLTGHSGNTIYF.

With regard to this clonotype: At one of its ends the junction is not consistent with the germline gene, which may arise from a read error. The chain recombines TRBV7-8 with TRBJ2-4; tentative D call: TRBD2 (6 bases). The CDR3 length is 14 residues. Germline CDR1 reads SGHVS; CDR2 reads FQNEAQ. CDR3 coding DNA: TGTGCAAGCAGCTCAAGCTATGTGGGAGGAGGTCAGTACTTC. Translation gives CASSSSYVGGGQYF.

At least ten counts were recorded for this clonotype. This chain uses TRBV11-2 with TRBJ2-3; D may be TRBD1 or TRBD2 (6 bases each). Germline V lookup: CDR1 SGHAT, CDR2 FQNNGV. CDR3 length: 19 residues. V gave up 7 bases and J gave up 8 bases, with 34 bases separating them. The CDR3 reads CASTPWGAGPWREEVTQYF. The CDR3 nucleotides are TGTGCCAGCACCCCGTGGGGGGCAGGACCTTGGAGGGAGGAGGTTACGCAGTATTTT.

Only a few counts were recorded for this clonotype. The rearrangement joins TRBV12-5 to TRBJ2-1; 7 bases are shared with TRBD1. V gave up 5 bases and J gave up 4 bases; unmatched junction bases: 14. From germline, CDR1 is LGHNT and CDR2 FRNRAP. The CDR3 loop spans 17 amino acids. The CDR3 nucleotides read TGTGCTAGTGGTCTCCCTAGAGAAGGGGGCAGGTACAATGAGCAGTTCTTC. Translation: CASGLPREGGRYNEQFF.

This clonotype was counted ten times or more. The J gene is TRBJ1-4, the V gene TRBV7-6; possible D gene TRBD1, 5 bases. Deletions cut 5 bases from V and 7 bases from J, with 17 bases between. Germline V CDR1 and CDR2: SGHVS, FNYEAQ. CDR3 length: 15 amino acids. The CDR3 protein is CASSPGTIGGEKLFF. CDR3 DNA: TGTGCCAGCAGCCCGGGAACAATCGGGGGTGAAAAACTGTTTTTT. The variable domain in full, completed from reference TRBV7-6 and TRBJ1-4, reads GAGVSQSPRYKVTKRGQDVALRCDPISGHVSLYWYRQALGQGPEFLTYFNYEAQQDKSGLPNDRFSAERPEGSISTLTIQRTEQRDSAMYRCASSPGTIGGEKLFFGSGTQLSVL.

This clonotype occurred many times. The chain uses TRBV19 and TRBJ1-1, with TRBD1 matching 9 bases. In germline, CDR1 is LNHDA, CDR2 SQIVND (reference sequence). With 7 bases clipped from V and 2 bases from J, the junction kept 14 bases outside the gene matches. The CDR3 runs 17 residues. The CDR3 DNA is TGTGCCAGTATGTTAGGACAGGGGAGGGAGGACAACACTGAAGCTTTCTTT. Protein: CASMLGQGREDNTEAFF.

This chain connects TRBV27 to TRBJ2-1; 9 nucleotides agree with TRBD1. The CDR3 is 14 amino acids. Looked up from germline, CDR1 is MNHEY and CDR2 is SMNVEV (reference sequence). The trim removed 5 bases at V and 8 bases at J, leaving 7 bases unmatched. The CDR3 protein is CASSGQGLWDEQFF. The CDR3 nucleotides read TGTGCCAGCAGTGGACAGGGGCTTTGGGATGAGCAGTTCTTC.

This clonotype occurred a few times. The CDR3 DNA follows: TGCAGCGTAGACGGACCGGTGAACACTGAAGCTTTCTTT. Translated: CSVDGPVNTEAFF. The V and J genes are TRBV29-1 and TRBJ1-1; D unresolved. This CDR3 comprises 13 residues. Germline CDR1 SQVTM, CDR2 ANQGSEA. V was clipped by 6 bases and J by 0 bases, with 11 bases between them. The variable domain in full, with the rest retrieved from reference TRBV29-1 and TRBJ1-1, is SAVISQKPSRDICQRGTSLTIQCQVDSQVTMMFWYRQQPGQSLTLIATANQGSEATYESGFVIDKFPISRPNLTFSTLTVSNMSPEDSSIYLCSVDGPVNTEAFFGQGTRLTVV.

Many counts were recorded for this clonotype. The chain recombines TRBV29-1 with TRBJ2-1; D gene unclear. The V end lost 7 bases, the J end lost 4 bases, and 14 bases lay between the germline ends. There are 13 residues in the CDR3. The germline CDR1 and CDR2 sequences are SQVTM and ANQGSEA. CDR3 region: CSADSGGYNEQFF. CDR3 coding DNA: TGCAGCGCCGACTCAGGCGGATACAATGAGCAGTTCTTC.

V is TRBV20-1 and J is TRBJ2-7, with D unresolved. This CDR3 region has 12 residues. V gave up 7 bases and J gave up 0 bases, with 10 bases separating them. Germline-derived CDR1 and CDR2 are DFQATT and SNEGSKA (reference sequence). CDR3 amino acids: CSVPDLSYEQYF. CDR3 coding DNA: TGCAGTGTTCCGGACCTCTCCTACGAGCAGTACTTC.

This clonotype showed up many times. This chain joins TRBV28 and TRBJ2-5; D is perhaps TRBD2 (5 bases). Germline V gene sequence: CDR1 MDHEN, CDR2 SYDVKM. Trimming removed 3 bases from V and 1 base from J, with 12 bases in between. This CDR3 has 15 residues. The CDR3 DNA follows: TGTGCCAGCAGTTTTCCCCCAGAGGGCCAAGAGACCCAGTACTTC. The encoded protein is CASSFPPEGQETQYF.

The V gene is TRBV27, the J gene TRBJ2-7; D possibly corresponds to TRBD1 (6 bases). Trimming pared 5 bases from V and 4 bases from J, leaving 12 bases between. Per the germline V gene, CDR1 is MNHEY and CDR2 is SMNVEV (reference sequence). CDR3 length equals 13 residues. CDR3 bases: TGTGCCAGCAGTACAGGGAGTTTTTACGAGCAGTACTTC. Protein: CASSTGSFYEQYF.

The table lists this clonotype with many counts. The chain is built from TRBV12-3 or TRBV12-4 and TRBJ2-1, with 14 bases fitting TRBD2. V shed 6 bases, J shed 8 bases, and the junction held 6 bases outside the gene matches. CDR3 length equals 15 residues. The CDR3 bases are TGTGCCAGCAGCCGGGGACTAGCGGGAGTGGATGAGCAGTTCTTC. Translating it yields CASSRGLAGVDEQFF.

This clonotype has ten or more counts. The chain uses TRBV10-3 and TRBJ1-1, with D maybe TRBD1 (5 bases). V was shortened by 6 bases and J by 3 bases, with 14 bases between the two germline ends. The CDR3 contains 14 residues. From germline, CDR1 is ENHRY and CDR2 SYGVKD. The DNA of the CDR3 is TGTGCCATCAGGAGGGGAGGGACCGACACTGAAGCTTTCTTT. This gives the protein CAIRRGGTDTEAFF.

Only a few counts were recorded for this clonotype. V usage is TRBV7-3 and J usage is TRBJ2-7, with 10 bases that match TRBD2. The CDR3 is made up of 15 amino acids. J was trimmed by 5 bases and V by 5 bases; bases with no gene match: 9. The germline gives CDR1 SGHTA, CDR2 FQGTGA. CDR3 in DNA: TGTGCCAGCAGCCCGGATAGCGGGAGGTCCCACGAGCAGTACTTC. As protein: CASSPDSGRSHEQYF. Full variable domain (remainder filled in from reference TRBV7-3 and TRBJ2-7): GAGVSQTPSNKVTEKGKYVELRCDPISGHTALYWYRQSLGQGPEFLIYFQGTGAADDSGLPNDRFFAVRPEGSVSTLKIQRTERGDSAVYLCASSPDSGRSHEQYFGPGTRLTVT.

This clonotype appeared many times. V gene TRBV7-9 combines with J gene TRBJ2-1; D might be TRBD2 (5 bases). The CDR3 has 14 amino acids. V lost 11 bases and J 8 bases, leaving 22 bases between the germline ends. CDR1 and CDR2 (germline): SEHNR, FQNEAQ (reference sequence). DNA for the CDR3: TGTGCCGGCGGAGGCACTTCTTCTAACGATGAGCAGTTCTTC. It translates to CAGGGTSSNDEQFF.

This clonotype occurred many times. CDR3 in DNA: TGTGCCAGCATAGAGGAGCCGCCCAATCGAGGGGAGACCCAGTACTTC. Its translation: CASIEEPPNRGETQYF. The chain uses TRBV7-8 and TRBJ2-5; TRBD2 is a possible D gene (5 bases). Between the trimmed V and J ends, which lost 7 bases and 5 bases, there was a span of 23 bases. Germline V gene sequence: CDR1 SGHVS, CDR2 FQNEAQ. The CDR3 extends over 16 amino acids.

This clonotype has only a few counts. The CDR3 is CSVAGLAGRNTGELFF. CDR3 nucleotides: TGCAGCGTGGCGGGACTAGCGGGGCGTAACACCGGGGAGCTGTTTTTT. The chain joins TRBV29-1 to TRBJ2-2, with 13 nucleotides matching TRBD2. V lost 6 bases, J lost 2 bases, and 6 bases stayed unmatched. This CDR3 contains 16 residues. Germline V gene sequence: CDR1 SQVTM, CDR2 ANQGSEA.

The chain links TRBV20-1 to TRBJ2-1; D gene ambiguous. The CDR3 consists of 14 residues. Trimming took off 6 bases at V and 0 bases at J, with 12 bases between the two ends. Germline CDR1 reads DFQATT; CDR2 reads SNEGSKA (reference sequence). Here the CDR3 reads CSAAGDGSYNEQFF. The DNA for the CDR3 is TGCAGTGCCGCCGGAGATGGCTCCTACAATGAGCAGTTCTTC.

This clonotype was picked up a small number of times. The rearrangement links TRBV7-9 to TRBJ2-2, with TRBD2 as a possible D gene (5 bases). V was cut by 2 bases and J by 0 bases, with 16 bases left in between. The germline V gene has CDR1 SEHNR and CDR2 FQNEAQ (reference sequence). The CDR3 length is 18 residues. The CDR3 region is CASSLSGKAAPNTGELFF. DNA for the CDR3: TGTGCCAGCAGCTTATCGGGGAAAGCGGCACCGAACACCGGGGAGCTGTTTTTT.

Note on this clonotype: This could be a read error, since a much larger clone is one nucleotide away. The chain joins TRBV11-2 to TRBJ2-1; the D gene is possibly TRBD2 (6 bases). Per germline, CDR1 SGHAT and CDR2 FQNNGV. CDR3 length: 15 amino acids. Trimming stripped 5 bases from V and 3 bases from J, with 14 bases between. This CDR3 reads CASSPRTTNYNEQFF. The CDR3 DNA sequence: TGTGCCAGCAGCCCCCGGACTACTAACTACAATGAGCAGTTCTTC.

This clonotype was seen repeatedly, ten times or more. This rearrangement joins TRBV7-9 to TRBJ1-2; D remains ambiguous. V lost 3 bases and J lost 10, with 18 bases in between. The CDR3 runs to 14 residues. Germline CDR1 and CDR2: SEHNR and FQNEAQ (reference sequence). This CDR3 reads CASSLKGPLPIYTF. CDR3 bases: TGTGCCAGCAGCTTGAAGGGTCCCCTTCCGATCTACACCTTC.

This clonotype was picked up many times. The DNA for the CDR3 is TGTGCCAGCAGCCAAGATTACATAGCAGGGAAGGACTATGGCTACACCTTC. It codes for CASSQDYIAGKDYGYTF. This chain joins TRBV14 and TRBJ1-2; D may be TRBD1 (5 bases). V lost 0 bases and J 3 bases, leaving 17 bases between the germline ends. The CDR3 is 17 amino acids. Per germline, CDR1 SGHDN and CDR2 FVKESK.

This clonotype was found many times. This chain connects TRBV6-1 to TRBJ1-5; no clear D. Trimming left V 2 bases short and J 7 bases short, with 6 bases between. The CDR3 runs 12 residues. Germline CDR1 and CDR2: MNHNS and SASEGT. CDR3 coding DNA: TGTGCCAGCAGTGAAAAGGCACAGCCCCAGCATTTT. Its translation: CASSEKAQPQHF.

The chain combines TRBV15 with TRBJ2-7; 9 nucleotides match TRBD2. The J segment lost 4 bases and the V segment lost 5 bases, leaving 6 bases of the junction unmatched. CDR1 and CDR2 from the germline V gene are LNHNV and YYDKDF (reference sequence). This CDR3 is 14 amino acids long. The CDR3 coding sequence is TGTGCCACCAGCGGAGGGGGACTAGCTTACGAGCAGTACTTC. Protein product: CATSGGGLAYEQYF. Variable domain in full (rest from reference TRBV15 and TRBJ2-7): DAMVIQNPRYQVTQFGKPVTLSCSQTLNHNVMYWYQQKSSQAPKLLFHYYDKDFNNEADTPDNFQSRRPNTSFCFLDIRSPGLGDTAMYLCATSGGGLAYEQYFGPGTRLTVT.